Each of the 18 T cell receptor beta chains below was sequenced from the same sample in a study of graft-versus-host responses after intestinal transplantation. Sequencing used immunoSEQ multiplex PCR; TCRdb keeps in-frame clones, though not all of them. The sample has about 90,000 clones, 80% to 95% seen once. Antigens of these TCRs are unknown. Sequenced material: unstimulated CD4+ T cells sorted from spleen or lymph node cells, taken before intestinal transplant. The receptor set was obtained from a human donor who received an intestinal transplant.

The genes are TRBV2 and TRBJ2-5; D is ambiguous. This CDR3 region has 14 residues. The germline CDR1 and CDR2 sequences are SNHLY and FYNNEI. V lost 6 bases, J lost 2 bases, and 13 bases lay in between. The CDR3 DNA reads TGTGCCAGCAGCTCGTCCACGGCTCAAGAGACCCAGTACTTC. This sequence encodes CASSSSTAQETQYF.

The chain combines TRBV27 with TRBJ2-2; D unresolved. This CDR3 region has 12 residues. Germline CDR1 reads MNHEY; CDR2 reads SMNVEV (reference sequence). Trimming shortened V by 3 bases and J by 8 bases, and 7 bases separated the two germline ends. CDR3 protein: CASSFSRGELFF. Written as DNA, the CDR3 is TGTGCCAGCAGTTTTAGTAGGGGGGAGCTGTTTTTT.

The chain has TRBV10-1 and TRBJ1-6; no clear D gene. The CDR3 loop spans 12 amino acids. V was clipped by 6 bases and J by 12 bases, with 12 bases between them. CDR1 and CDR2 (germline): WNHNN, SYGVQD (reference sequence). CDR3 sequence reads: CASSAGVGPLHF. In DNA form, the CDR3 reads TGCGCCAGCAGCGCCGGCGTGGGACCCCTCCACTTT.

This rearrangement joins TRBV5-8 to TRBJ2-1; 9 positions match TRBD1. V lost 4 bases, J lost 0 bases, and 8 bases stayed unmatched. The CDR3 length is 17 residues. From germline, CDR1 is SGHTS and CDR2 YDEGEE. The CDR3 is CASSKTGGPSSYNEQFF. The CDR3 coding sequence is TGTGCCAGCAGCAAGACAGGGGGGCCAAGCTCCTACAATGAGCAGTTCTTC.

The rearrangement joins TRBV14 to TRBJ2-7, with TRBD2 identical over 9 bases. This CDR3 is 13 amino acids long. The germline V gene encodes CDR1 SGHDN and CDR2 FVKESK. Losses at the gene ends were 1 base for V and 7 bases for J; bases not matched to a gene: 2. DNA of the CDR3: TGTGCCAGCAGCCAAGTCCTAGCGGGAGAGCAGTACTTC. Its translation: CASSQVLAGEQYF.

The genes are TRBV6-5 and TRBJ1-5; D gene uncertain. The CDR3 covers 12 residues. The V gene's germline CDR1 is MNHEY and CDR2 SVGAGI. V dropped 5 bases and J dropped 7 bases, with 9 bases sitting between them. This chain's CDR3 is CASSPSQQPQHF. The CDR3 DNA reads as TGTGCCAGCAGTCCTTCTCAACAGCCCCAGCATTTT.

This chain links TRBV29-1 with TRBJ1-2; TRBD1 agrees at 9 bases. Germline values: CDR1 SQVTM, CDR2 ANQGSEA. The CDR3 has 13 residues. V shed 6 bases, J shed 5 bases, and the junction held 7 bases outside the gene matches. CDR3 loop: CSVAQGAGYGYTF. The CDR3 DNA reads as TGCAGCGTAGCACAGGGGGCAGGATATGGCTACACCTTC.

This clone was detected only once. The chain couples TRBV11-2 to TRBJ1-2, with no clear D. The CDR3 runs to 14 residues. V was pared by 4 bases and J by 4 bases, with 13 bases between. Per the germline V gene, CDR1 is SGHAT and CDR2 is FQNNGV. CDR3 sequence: CASSSGRRVYGYTF. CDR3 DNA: TGTGCCAGCAGCTCGGGCCGTCGTGTCTATGGCTACACCTTC.

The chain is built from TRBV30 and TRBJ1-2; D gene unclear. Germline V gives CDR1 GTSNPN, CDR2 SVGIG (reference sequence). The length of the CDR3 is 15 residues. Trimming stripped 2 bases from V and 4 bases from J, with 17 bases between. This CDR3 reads CAWSRPTGEGYGYTF. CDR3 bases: TGTGCCTGGAGTCGGCCCACGGGAGAAGGCTATGGCTACACCTTC.

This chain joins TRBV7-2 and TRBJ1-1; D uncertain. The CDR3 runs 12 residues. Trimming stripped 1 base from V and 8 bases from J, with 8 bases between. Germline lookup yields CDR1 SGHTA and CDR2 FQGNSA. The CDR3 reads CASSLVGVEAFF. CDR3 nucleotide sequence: TGTGCCAGCAGCTTAGTTGGCGTAGAAGCTTTCTTT.

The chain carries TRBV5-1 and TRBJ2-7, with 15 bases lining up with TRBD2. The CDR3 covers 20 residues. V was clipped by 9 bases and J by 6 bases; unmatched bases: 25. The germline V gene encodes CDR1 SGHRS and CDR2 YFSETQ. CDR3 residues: CATSHNTSGTSGRKGSEQYF. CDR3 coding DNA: TGCGCCACCTCACATAATACCTCTGGGACTAGCGGGAGGAAAGGAAGCGAGCAGTACTTC.

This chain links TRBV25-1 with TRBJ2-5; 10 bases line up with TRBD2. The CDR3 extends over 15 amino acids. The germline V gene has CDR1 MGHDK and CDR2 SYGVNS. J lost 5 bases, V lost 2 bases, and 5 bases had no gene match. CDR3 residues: CASSEPSGRGETQYF. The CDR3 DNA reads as TGTGCCAGCAGTGAACCCAGCGGGAGGGGGGAGACCCAGTACTTC.

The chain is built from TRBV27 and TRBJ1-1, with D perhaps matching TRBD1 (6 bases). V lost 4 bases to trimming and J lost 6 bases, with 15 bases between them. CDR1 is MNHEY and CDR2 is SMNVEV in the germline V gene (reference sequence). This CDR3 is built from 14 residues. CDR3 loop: CASSSRGPRPEAFF. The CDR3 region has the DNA TGTGCCAGCAGTTCACGGGGGCCCCGACCTGAAGCTTTCTTT.

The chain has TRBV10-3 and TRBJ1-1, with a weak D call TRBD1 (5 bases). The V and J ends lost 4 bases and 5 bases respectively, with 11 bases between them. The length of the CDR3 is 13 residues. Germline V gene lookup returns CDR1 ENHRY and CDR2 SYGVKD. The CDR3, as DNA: TGTGCCATCAGTGTCAGGGTAGAAACTGAAGCTTTCTTT. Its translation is CAISVRVETEAFF.

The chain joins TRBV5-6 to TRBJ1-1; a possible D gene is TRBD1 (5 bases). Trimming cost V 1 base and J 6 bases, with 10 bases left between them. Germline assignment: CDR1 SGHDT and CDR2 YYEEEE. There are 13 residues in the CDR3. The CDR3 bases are TGTGCCAGCAGCTTGTTGAGGACACCTGAAGCTTTCTTT. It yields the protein CASSLLRTPEAFF.

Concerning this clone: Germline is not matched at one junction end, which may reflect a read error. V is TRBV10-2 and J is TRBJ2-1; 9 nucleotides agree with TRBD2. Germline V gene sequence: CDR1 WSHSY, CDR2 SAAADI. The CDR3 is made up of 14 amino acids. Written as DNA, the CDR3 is TGCGCCAGCAGGGAGCTAGCGGGGAGTAATGAGCGGTTCTTC. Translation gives CASRELAGSNERFF.

This CDR3 reads CASSADGSNQPQHF. CDR3 coding DNA: TGTGCCAGCAGTGCCGACGGAAGCAATCAGCCCCAGCATTTT. The chain is built from TRBV6-4 and TRBJ1-5; D unclear. This CDR3 has 14 residues. V was shortened by 4 bases and J by 1 base, with 8 bases between the two germline ends. Germline values: CDR1 MRHNA, CDR2 SNTAGT.

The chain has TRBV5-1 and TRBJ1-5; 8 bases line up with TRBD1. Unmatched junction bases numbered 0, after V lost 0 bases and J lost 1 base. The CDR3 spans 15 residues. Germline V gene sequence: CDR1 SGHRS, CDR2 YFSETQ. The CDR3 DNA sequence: TGCGCCAGCAGCTTGGGACAGGGGAGCAATCAGCCCCAGCATTTT. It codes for CASSLGQGSNQPQHF.